These T cell receptor beta chains were read from a single sample in a study of technical replicates of blood from a handful of donors. Sequencing used immunoSEQ multiplex PCR; TCRdb keeps in-frame clones, though not all of them. This sample has roughly 80,000 clones; around 91% occur once, and the top ten carry roughly 0.38%. Sequenced input: T cells isolated from PBMCs. These receptors were obtained from a human donor in good health. CDR3s include the opening cysteine and the closing phenylalanine or tryptophan. Fields, in order: CDR3 protein, CDR3 DNA, V gene, clone size, D gene, J gene. The D gene is left open where the match is weak. The size entry is marked missing in some rows and otherwise reads once, few, many or a size class.

CDR3 protein: CASRESRLGQPQHF
CDR3 DNA: TGTGCCAGCAGGGAATCACGGCTGGGCCAGCCCCAGCATTTT
V gene: TRBV2
clone size: NA
D gene: NA
J gene: TRBJ1-5

CDR3 protein: CASSKDSSLSYGYTF
CDR3 DNA: TGTGCCAGCAGCAAGGACAGTAGCTTATCCTATGGCTACACCTTC
V gene: TRBV6-4
clone size: NA
D gene: NA
J gene: TRBJ1-2

CDR3 protein: CASSFFAGDPPGELFF
CDR3 DNA: TGTGCCAGCAGCTTCTTCGCGGGAGACCCCCCCGGGGAGCTGTTTTTT
V gene: TRBV11-3
clone size: NA
D gene: TRBD2
J gene: TRBJ2-2

CDR3 protein: CATSSSGTLSYEQYF
CDR3 DNA: TGTGCCACCTCCTCTAGCGGGACCCTCTCCTACGAGCAGTACTTC
V gene: TRBV10-3
clone size: NA
D gene: TRBD2
J gene: TRBJ2-7

CDR3 protein: CAADLSGYNEQFF
CDR3 DNA: TGTGCCGCGGACCTTAGCGGCTACAATGAGCAGTTCTTC
V gene: TRBV6-6
clone size: NA
D gene: NA
J gene: TRBJ2-1

CDR3 protein: CASSVNRGYEQYF
CDR3 DNA: TGTGCCAGCAGCGTTAACAGGGGATACGAGCAGTACTTC
V gene: TRBV7-6
clone size: NA
D gene: TRBD1
J gene: TRBJ2-7

CDR3 protein: CASRAGGDYGYTF
CDR3 DNA: TGTGCCAGCAGAGCGGGGGGGGACTATGGCTACACCTTC
V gene: TRBV25-1
clone size: NA
D gene: NA
J gene: TRBJ1-2

CDR3 protein: CASSMGHQEQFF
CDR3 DNA: TGTGCCAGCAGCATGGGACACCAAGAGCAGTTCTTC
V gene: TRBV7-6
clone size: NA
D gene: NA
J gene: TRBJ2-1

CDR3 protein: CASSLSLAWDEQFF
CDR3 DNA: TGTGCCAGCAGCTTAAGTCTAGCGTGGGATGAGCAGTTCTTC
V gene: TRBV7-3
clone size: few
D gene: NA
J gene: TRBJ2-1

CDR3 protein: CASSESRYSYEQYF
CDR3 DNA: TGTGCCAGCAGTGAAAGCAGGTACTCCTACGAGCAGTACTTC
V gene: TRBV2
clone size: NA
D gene: NA
J gene: TRBJ2-7